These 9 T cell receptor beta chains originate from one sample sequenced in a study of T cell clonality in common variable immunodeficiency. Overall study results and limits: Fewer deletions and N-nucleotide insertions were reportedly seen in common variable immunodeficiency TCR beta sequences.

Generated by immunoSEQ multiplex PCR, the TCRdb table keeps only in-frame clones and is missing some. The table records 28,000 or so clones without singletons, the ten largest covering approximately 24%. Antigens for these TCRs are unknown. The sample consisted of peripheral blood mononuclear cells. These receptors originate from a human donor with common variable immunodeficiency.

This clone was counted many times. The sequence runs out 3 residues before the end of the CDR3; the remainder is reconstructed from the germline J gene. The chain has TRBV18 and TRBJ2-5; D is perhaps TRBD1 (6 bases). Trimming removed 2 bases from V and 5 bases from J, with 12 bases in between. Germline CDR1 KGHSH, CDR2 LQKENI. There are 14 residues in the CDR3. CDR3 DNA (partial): TGTGCCAGCTCACCAATGGCAGGGGAGGAGACC. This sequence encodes CASSPMAGEET. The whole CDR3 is CASSPMAGEETQYF.

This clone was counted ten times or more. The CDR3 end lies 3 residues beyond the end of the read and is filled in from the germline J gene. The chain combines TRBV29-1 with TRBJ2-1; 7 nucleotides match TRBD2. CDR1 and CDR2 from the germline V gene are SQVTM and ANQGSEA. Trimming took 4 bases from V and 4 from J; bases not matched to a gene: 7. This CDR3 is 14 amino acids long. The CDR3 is CSVVWSSGYNEQFF. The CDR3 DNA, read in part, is TGCAGCGTTGTATGGTCTAGCGGATACAATGAG.

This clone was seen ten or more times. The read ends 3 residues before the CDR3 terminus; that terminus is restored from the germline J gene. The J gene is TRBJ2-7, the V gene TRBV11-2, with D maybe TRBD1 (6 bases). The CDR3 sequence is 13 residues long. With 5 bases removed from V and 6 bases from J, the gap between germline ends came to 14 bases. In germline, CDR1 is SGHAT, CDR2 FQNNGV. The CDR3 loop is CASSTGTRVEQYF. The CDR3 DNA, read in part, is TGTGCCAGCAGCACAGGGACCCGGGTCGAG.

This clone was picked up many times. CDR3 DNA (partial): TGTGCCGTATCTAGCGGCACCAAAAACATT. This gives the protein CAVSSGTKNI. The entire CDR3 sequence reads CAVSSGTKNIQYF. This chain uses TRBV7-2 with TRBJ2-4, with 7 bases identical to TRBD2. The read gets to within 3 residues of the CDR3 end, and the germline J gene fills in the rest. This CDR3 spans 13 amino acids. V was pared by 11 bases and J by 2 bases, with 6 bases of the junction left unmatched. Germline lookup yields CDR1 SGHTA and CDR2 FQGNSA.

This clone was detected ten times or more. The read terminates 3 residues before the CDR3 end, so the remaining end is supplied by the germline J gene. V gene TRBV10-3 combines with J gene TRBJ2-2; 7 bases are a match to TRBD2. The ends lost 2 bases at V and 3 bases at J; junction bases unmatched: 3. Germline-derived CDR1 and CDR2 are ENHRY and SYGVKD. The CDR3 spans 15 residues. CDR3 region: CAISERGDYTGELFF. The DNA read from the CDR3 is TGTGCCATCAGTGAGCGGGGGGACTACACCGGGGAG.

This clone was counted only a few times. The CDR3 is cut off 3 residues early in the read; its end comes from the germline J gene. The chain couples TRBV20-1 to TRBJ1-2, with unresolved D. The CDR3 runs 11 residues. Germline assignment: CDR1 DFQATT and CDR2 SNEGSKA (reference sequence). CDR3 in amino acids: CSASGPQGYTF. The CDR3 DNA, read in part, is TGCAGTGCTAGTGGCCCTCAGGGC.

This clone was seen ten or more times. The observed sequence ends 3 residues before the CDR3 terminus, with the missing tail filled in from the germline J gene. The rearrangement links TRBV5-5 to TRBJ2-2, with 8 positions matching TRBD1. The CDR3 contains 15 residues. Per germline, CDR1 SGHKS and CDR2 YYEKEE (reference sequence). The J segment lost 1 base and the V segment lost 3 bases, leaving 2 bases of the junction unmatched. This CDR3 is CASSSGTGNTGELFF. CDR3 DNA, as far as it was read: TGTGCCAGCAGCTCGGGGACAGGGAACACCGGGGAG.

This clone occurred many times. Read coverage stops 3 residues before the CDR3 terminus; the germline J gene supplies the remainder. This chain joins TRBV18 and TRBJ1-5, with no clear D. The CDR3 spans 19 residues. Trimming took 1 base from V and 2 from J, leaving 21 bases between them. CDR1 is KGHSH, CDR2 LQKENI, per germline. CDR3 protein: CASSPLQRSKSSGNQPQHF. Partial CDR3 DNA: TGTGCCAGCTCACCACTGCAACGATCCAAGTCGTCGGGCAATCAGCCC.

The CDR3 sequence: CSARDIKGTGAREQYF. The DNA read from the CDR3 is TGCAGTGCTAGAGATATTAAGGGGACAGGGGCTCGCGAG. This chain uses TRBV20-1 with TRBJ2-7; 10 bases match TRBD1. The sequence runs out 3 residues before the end of the CDR3; the remainder is reconstructed from the germline J gene. V gave up 0 bases and J gave up 6 bases; unmatched junction bases: 11. Germline CDR1 and CDR2: DFQATT and SNEGSKA (reference sequence). There are 16 residues in the CDR3.